A single sample gave rise to the 9 T cell receptor beta chains below, sequenced in a study of cytomegalovirus exposure and HLA in healthy donors. The primer mix had 60 Vbeta and 13 Jbeta primers. This table comes from immunoSEQ multiplex PCR, and its TCRdb copy is limited to in-frame clones, with some not included. The sample includes some 120,000 clones, over 75% of them seen just once. Specimen: PBMCs. These receptor sequences come from a young man in good health and CMV-seronegative.

The rearrangement joins TRBV7-2 to TRBJ2-3, with D possibly being TRBD1 (5 bases). The CDR3 is 14 residues long. Trimming removed 0 bases at V and 4 bases at J, with 8 bases between. Germline V gene data show CDR1 as SGHTA and CDR2 as FQGNSA. The CDR3 DNA reads TGTGCCAGCAGCTTAGCACAGGTCTCAGATACGCAGTATTTT. This translates into CASSLAQVSDTQYF.

The chain carries TRBV5-4 and TRBJ2-7; 12 nucleotides agree with TRBD2. The CDR3 has 14 residues. V lost 3 bases to trimming and J lost 9 bases; unmatched junction nucleotides: 7. Germline V lookup: CDR1 SGHNT, CDR2 YYREEE (reference sequence). CDR3 protein: CASSSTSGGVRQYF. CDR3 in DNA: TGTGCCAGCAGCTCGACTAGCGGGGGCGTTAGGCAGTACTTC.

A single count supports this clone. The chain carries TRBV6-1 and TRBJ1-1; no firm D call. The germline CDR1 and CDR2 sequences are MNHNS and SASEGT. Trimming took 3 bases from V and 1 from J, leaving 9 bases between them. This CDR3 is built from 14 residues. The CDR3 coding sequence is TGTGCCAGCAGTGACCCCGAGGAGAACACTGAAGCTTTCTTT. As protein: CASSDPEENTEAFF.

Worth noting for this clone: At one end the junction does not follow the germline gene, possibly because of a read error. The V and J genes are TRBV5-1 and TRBJ2-5, with D possibly being TRBD2 (6 bases). This CDR3 has 12 residues. Per germline, CDR1 SGHRS and CDR2 YFSETQ. CDR3 residues: CASSPNSGRGDF. The CDR3 DNA is TGCGCCAGCAGCCCGAACTCAGGACGCGGGGACTTC.

The V gene is TRBV6-1, the J gene TRBJ1-4; the match to TRBD1 covers 8 bases. The CDR3 has 14 amino acids. CDR1 MNHNS and CDR2 SASEGT come from the germline V gene. J lost 5 bases, V lost 4 bases, and 3 bases had no gene match. CDR3: CASSGGTGNEKLFF. In DNA form, the CDR3 reads TGTGCCAGCAGTGGGGGGACAGGCAATGAAAAACTGTTTTTT.

This chain links TRBV2 with TRBJ2-7, with 8 bases matching TRBD1. Germline trimming cut 4 bases from V and 5 bases from J; bases unmatched to any gene: 7. The CDR3 covers 14 residues. Germline CDR1 reads SNHLY; CDR2 reads FYNNEI. The CDR3 reads CASSVDRVSHEQYF. The CDR3 DNA follows: TGTGCCAGCAGTGTGGACAGGGTAAGCCACGAGCAGTACTTC.

The J gene is TRBJ1-4, the V gene TRBV10-3, with D uncertain. Trimming removed 6 bases from V and 7 bases from J, with 18 bases in between. Germline assignment: CDR1 ENHRY and CDR2 SYGVKD. This CDR3 is 15 amino acids long. CDR3 bases: TGTGCCATCAGCCCCCCCTATGTACCAAGTGAAAAACTGTTTTTT. It encodes CAISPPYVPSEKLFF.

The chain couples TRBV5-6 to TRBJ2-7; D gene ambiguous. This CDR3 comprises 12 residues. V was shortened by 3 bases and J by 6 bases, with 10 bases between the two germline ends. Germline loops: CDR1 SGHDT, CDR2 YYEEEE. CDR3 amino acids: CASSSRRREQYF. The DNA of the CDR3 is TGTGCCAGCAGCTCCCGGCGGCGCGAGCAGTACTTC.

This chain joins TRBV11-2 and TRBJ1-5, with 7 bases matching TRBD1. V shed 4 bases and J 4 bases; nucleotides not matched to a gene: 7. This CDR3 comprises 15 residues. Germline lookup yields CDR1 SGHAT and CDR2 FQNNGV. The CDR3 spells CASSSRDRKNQPQHF. CDR3 bases: TGTGCCAGCAGCTCCCGGGACAGAAAAAATCAGCCCCAGCATTTT.